This is a list of T cell receptor beta chains from one sample in a study of cytotoxic CD8 clonotypes in ibrutinib-treated CLL. Sequencing was performed with immunoSEQ multiplex PCR; in TCRdb, only in-frame clones are kept and a portion is missing. The sample records approximately 100,000 clones, more than 75% being singletons. The starting material was PBMCs, obtained after 12 months of ibrutinib treatment. The receptors were sampled from a human donor with chronic lymphocytic leukemia. Both conserved end residues are part of each CDR3. The order of the fields is V gene, CDR3 protein.

v_gene: TRBV6-6
CDR3aa: CAIKQTNTEAFF

v_gene: TRBV19
CDR3aa: CASSIDGIGGTKNIQYF

v_gene: TRBV5-8
CDR3aa: CASSSPDRGETQYF

v_gene: TRBV2
CDR3aa: CASSDADGVGEKLFF

v_gene: TRBV5-5
CDR3aa: CASSFRGDAGYTF

v_gene: TRBV6-5
CDR3aa: CASSIGQGADTQYF

v_gene: TRBV7-9
CDR3aa: CASSRDSDNSPLHF

v_gene: TRBV7-8
CDR3aa: CASSPTSDNSPLHF

v_gene: TRBV7-3
CDR3aa: CASSTPGPGEQYF

v_gene: TRBV28
CDR3aa: CASRVTPEAFF

v_gene: TRBV6-6
CDR3aa: CASSWAYEQYF

v_gene: TRBV19
CDR3aa: CASSWGSGANVLTF

v_gene: TRBV6-5
CDR3aa: CASSYSRSLAEAFF

v_gene: TRBV18
CDR3aa: CASSPGSTQYF

v_gene: TRBV6-1
CDR3aa: CAIRTGQGNQPQHF

v_gene: TRBV19
CDR3aa: CASSKQVQGNSPLHF

v_gene: TRBV6-5
CDR3aa: CASSYSGENTEAFF

v_gene: TRBV5-1
CDR3aa: CASSLQPGLGNGEQFF

v_gene: TRBV7-3
CDR3aa: CASTTGKGEQFF

v_gene: TRBV5-4
CDR3aa: CAYNQGGFSPGELFF

v_gene: TRBV29-1
CDR3aa: CSVEEPLRENYGYTF

v_gene: TRBV6-5
CDR3aa: CASSSRDRGYGNTIYF

v_gene: TRBV9
CDR3aa: CASSVGVTSGGTDTQYF

v_gene: TRBV13
CDR3aa: CASSLAGGPYEQYF

v_gene: TRBV30
CDR3aa: CAWSVGKGHPKF

v_gene: TRBV7-2
CDR3aa: CASSLGGGRVSPLHF

v_gene: TRBV7-3
CDR3aa: CASSLQGDYNSPLHF

v_gene: TRBV5-4
CDR3aa: CASSPPSGGAGETQYF

v_gene: TRBV5-1
CDR3aa: CASSLGGQPTDTQYF

v_gene: TRBV27
CDR3aa: CASGSLGGPGYGELFF

v_gene: TRBV2
CDR3aa: CASSGTGYNEQFF

v_gene: TRBV7-2
CDR3aa: CASSLDQTLMVYEQYF